This is a list of T cell receptor beta chains from one sample in a study of beta chain features in type 1 diabetes. Only in-frame clones appear in the TCRdb table, and some are missing; sequencing was by immunoSEQ multiplex PCR. The data hold some 160,000 clones, with around 8% observed a single time. What was sequenced was central memory CD4+ T cells from blood. Receptors were obtained from a woman aged 18-30 years with type 1 diabetes. The CDR3 runs from the conserved cysteine through the conserved F or W. Each record gives: V gene, CDR3 length, clone size, D gene, J gene, CDR3 DNA, CDR3 protein. A D gene is named only where the DNA matches it firmly. Size values are once, few and many counts, or a class for expanded clones, and some rows have none.

>TRBV21-1|18|few|NA|TRBJ2-5
TGTGCCAGCAGCAAAGATCCCTCGTCGGAGCGGGAAGAAGAGACCCAGTACTTC
CASSKDPSSEREEETQYF
>TRBV6-1|15|NA|NA|TRBJ1-5
TGTGCCAGCAGTGGGAGCAGTTATAGCAATCAGCCCCAGCATTTT
CASSGSSYSNQPQHF
>TRBV29-1|13|few|NA|TRBJ2-7
TGCAGCGTTGAGAGGTACGACGCGGCCGAGCAGTACTTC
CSVERYDAAEQYF
>TRBV4-1|15|few|TRBD1|TRBJ2-5
TGCGCCAGCAGCCGTCAGGACAGGGGTCAGGAGACCCAGTACTTC
CASSRQDRGQETQYF
>TRBV6-1|13|few|NA|TRBJ1-5
TGTGCCTCCCATGAGACAGCCTATCAGCCCCAGCATTTT
CASHETAYQPQHF
>TRBV29-1|17|NA|NA|TRBJ1-1
TGCAGCGTTAACGCCCCCGCCGCCGGAGGAGAAAACACTGAAGCTTTCTTT
CSVNAPAAGGENTEAFF
>TRBV12-5|13|few|TRBD2|TRBJ2-1
TGTGCTAGTGGCCGACTAGCGGGAGGAGAGCAGTTCTTC
CASGRLAGGEQFF
>TRBV7-8|15|few|TRBD1|TRBJ1-1
TGTGCCAGCAGCTCCCAGGGGACAGGGAACACTGAAGCTTTCTTT
CASSSQGTGNTEAFF
>TRBV7-2|16|few|NA|TRBJ1-6
TGTGCCAGCAGCCCACCGGGAGGCCGCAGTACGAGCACCCTCCACTTT
CASSPPGGRSTSTLHF
>TRBV5-1|13|few|NA|TRBJ1-1
TGCGCCAGCAGCTTAGAGTTGAACACTGAAGCTTTCTTT
CASSLELNTEAFF
>TRBV7-2|14|NA|NA|TRBJ2-3
TGTGCCAGCACCCGAGGTTTAGGCACAGATACGCAGTATTTT
CASTRGLGTDTQYF
>TRBV5-1|15|NA|NA|TRBJ2-1
TGCGCCAGCAGCCCTCTCTCGCGGGCCTCTAATGAGCAGTTCTTC
CASSPLSRASNEQFF
>TRBV10-3|14|NA|NA|TRBJ1-1
TGTGCCATCAGCGGACAGAATTTGAACACTGAAGCTTTCTTT
CAISGQNLNTEAFF
>TRBV11-2|13|once|NA|TRBJ1-5
TGTGCCAGCAGCTTAGAAAGGAGTCAGCCCCAGCATTTT
CASSLERSQPQHF
>TRBV7-2|14|few|NA|TRBJ2-1
TGTGCCAGCAGCTTACCAGGGGGGTTCAATGAGCAGTTCTTC
CASSLPGGFNEQFF
>TRBV2|15|NA|TRBD2|TRBJ2-5
TGTGCCAGCAGTGAGACTAGCACTCGAGCGGAGACCCAGTACTTC
CASSETSTRAETQYF
>TRBV29-1|14|few|NA|TRBJ1-5
TGCAGCGTTGTTGAGGAGGAGGGCAATCAGCCCCAGCATTTT
CSVVEEEGNQPQHF
>TRBV28|14|NA|TRBD1|TRBJ2-3
TGTGCCAGCAGTAGGACAGGGGCGACAGATACGCAGTATTTT
CASSRTGATDTQYF
>TRBV5-1|15|NA|NA|TRBJ2-6
TGCGCCAGCAGCTTGGACATCCCTGGGGCCAACGTCCTGACTTTC
CASSLDIPGANVLTF
>TRBV5-4|13|many|NA|TRBJ1-1
TGTGCCAGCAGCTTGGAGGGGGTCGCTGAAGCTTTCTTT
CASSLEGVAEAFF